This entry describes one TCR beta chain. The data belong to a study of blood T cell repertoires in COVID-19. The overall study: Whether acute or convalescent, the COVID-19 samples came from the United States, Italy and Spain.

Repertoires were generated with immunoSEQ multiplex PCR, while TCRdb's copy carries only in-frame clones and drops some. The sample yields about 150,000 clones, around four fifths seen once. This CDR3 is built from 15 residues. Germline V gives CDR1 GTSNPN, CDR2 SVGIG (reference sequence). The trim removed 0 bases at V and 8 bases at J, leaving 7 bases unmatched. The sequence was obtained from a woman aged 35 to 49 with active or convalescent COVID-19. The chain couples TRBV30 to TRBJ1-2, with TRBD1 matching over 12 bases. The source material was peripheral blood. CDR3: CAWSVLGTGGTGYTF. The CDR3, as DNA: TGTGCCTGGAGTGTTCTGGGGACAGGGGGCACCGGCTACACCTTC.